This T cell receptor beta chain came from a study of response to subunit inactivated influenza vaccine. Points from the study as a whole: Every seasonal influenza vaccination brings in few new T cells, the authors suggested.

Using its own MiXCR run on the RT-PCR reads, TCRdb lists one record per CDR3 protein. The sample includes some 500,000 distinct CDR3 sequences, 10% to 15% seen only once; the top ten take around 13%. V lost 0 bases and J lost 4; bases outside the gene matches: 7. CDR3 length: 18 residues. The germline V gene encodes CDR1 LGHNA and CDR2 YSLEER. Details on this clonotype: Its specificity is unknown.

This receptor was obtained from a man aged 45-60 years who received an inactivated influenza vaccine. The rearrangement uses TRBV4-3 and TRBJ2-1; TRBD2 aligns across 12 bases. This sample comprised PBMCs from blood, obtained around seven weeks after vaccination. The CDR3 is CASSQDIGTSGFYNEQFF. CDR3 nucleotides: TGCGCCAGCAGCCAAGATATTGGGACTAGCGGGTTTTACAATGAGCAGTTCTTC.